This T cell receptor (beta chain) was identified in a study of blood T cells in healthy people across ages. This clonotype came up many times. Combining a sample-barcoded 5' primer with a J-beta primer mix, a second PCR ran for roughly 7 to 12 cycles. MiXCR was run by TCRdb on the 5' RACE reads, yielding one entry per CDR3 protein. The profile shows about 800,000 distinct CDR3 sequences, just under 25% of them singletons. The CDR3 extends over 16 amino acids. The ends were cut back, 0 bases at V and 2 bases at J, with 15 bases in the middle. Germline CDR1 SQVTM, CDR2 ANQGSEA. The data were also submitted as part of a second study, on T cells of mothers and their children.

The sequenced sample was blood. V usage is TRBV29-1 and J usage is TRBJ2-3, with D possibly TRBD2 on 6 matching bases. This clonotype was sampled from a boy younger than 18 in good health. The CDR3 DNA is TGCAGCGTTGAAGATGCGTGGGAGGTTACCACAGATACGCAGTATTTT. It codes for CSVEDAWEVTTDTQYF.